This entry concerns a single TCR beta chain. What it binds is not known. This specimen comes from a study of shared clonotypes between healthy human individuals. Whole-study results and caveats: Clonotypes which were not shared had lower generation probabilities than clonotypes that all four donors shared.

The assay used deep level. The repertoire was sequenced with immunoSEQ multiplex PCR; TCRdb's copy has only in-frame clones and lacks some. Altogether roughly 650,000 clones are present, roughly 96% being singletons, with the ten largest covering approximately 0.1%. In the naive CD8 group, cells lacked CD45RO and were positively selected for CCR7, so terminally differentiated effector memory CD45RA+ cells were left out. Per the germline V gene, CDR1 is MDHEN and CDR2 is SYDVKM. This CDR3 region has 16 residues. Unmatched junction bases numbered 8, after V lost 4 bases and J lost 2 bases. J is TRBJ2-1 and V is TRBV28; TRBD1 matches 7 bases. The TCR originated in a woman aged 30 to 39 in good health. Sequenced: naive CD8+ T cells sorted from blood. The CDR3 DNA reads TGTGCCAGCAGTTCGACAGGGAAAGCGCCCTACAATGAGCAGTTCTTC. It codes for CASSSTGKAPYNEQFF.